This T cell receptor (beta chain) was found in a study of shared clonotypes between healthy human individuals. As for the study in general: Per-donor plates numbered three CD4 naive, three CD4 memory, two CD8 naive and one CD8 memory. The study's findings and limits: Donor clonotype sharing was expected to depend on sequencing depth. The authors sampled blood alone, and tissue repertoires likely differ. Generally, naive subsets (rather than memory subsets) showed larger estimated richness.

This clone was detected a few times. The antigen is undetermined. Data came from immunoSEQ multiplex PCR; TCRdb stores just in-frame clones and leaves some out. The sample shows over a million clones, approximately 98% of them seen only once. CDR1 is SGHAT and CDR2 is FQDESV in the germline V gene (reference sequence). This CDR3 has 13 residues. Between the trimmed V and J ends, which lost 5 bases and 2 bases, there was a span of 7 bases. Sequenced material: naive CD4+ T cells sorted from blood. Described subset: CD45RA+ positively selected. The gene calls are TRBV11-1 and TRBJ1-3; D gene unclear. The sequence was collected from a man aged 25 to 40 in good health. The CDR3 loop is CASSASAGNTIYF. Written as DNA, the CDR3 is TGTGCCAGCAGCGCCTCCGCTGGAAACACCATATATTTT.